These T cell receptor beta chains were read from a single sample in a study of T-cell memory formation after mild COVID-19. In TCRdb, the 5' RACE reads were re-called with MiXCR into one record per CDR3 protein. This sample yields 300,000 to 350,000 distinct CDR3 sequences, of which 10% to 15% are seen a single time; 20% to 25% belongs to the top ten. The sequenced material came from PBMCs or a T cell subset sorted from them (not recorded which). The receptor set was obtained from a man aged 18 to 35 who had mild COVID-19 (a few samples of this study predate the infection). Cell type and time point are not known. CDR3s include the opening cysteine and the closing phenylalanine or tryptophan. The order of the fields is J gene, D gene, clone size, V gene, CDR3 DNA, CDR3 protein. A D gene is named only where the DNA matches it firmly. Clone size appears in some rows only: once, few, many, or a class for an expanded clone.

j_call: TRBJ1-1; d_call: TRBD1; clone_size: -; v_call: TRBV20-1; cdr3_nt: TGCAGTGCTACAAATGCGGGGGGACAGGGGGCTTTCTTT; cdr3_aa: CSATNAGGQGAFF
j_call: TRBJ2-2; d_call: TRBD2; clone_size: few; v_call: TRBV5-1; cdr3_nt: TGCGCCAGCAGCTTTGCGGGGGGGAACACCGGGGAGCTGTTTTTT; cdr3_aa: CASSFAGGNTGELFF
j_call: TRBJ2-1; d_call: -; clone_size: few; v_call: TRBV20-1; cdr3_nt: TGCAGTGCTAGTTCTGATAGGTCCTTCTCCCATGAGCAGTTCTTC; cdr3_aa: CSASSDRSFSHEQFF
j_call: TRBJ2-5; d_call: -; clone_size: -; v_call: TRBV7-2; cdr3_nt: TGTGCCATACGCGCCGGTCAGACCCAGTACTTC; cdr3_aa: CAIRAGQTQYF
j_call: TRBJ2-3; d_call: -; clone_size: -; v_call: TRBV7-8; cdr3_nt: TGTGCCAGCAGCTTAGAAAGGGTGGGCAGGAAAACAGATACGCAGTATTTT; cdr3_aa: CASSLERVGRKTDTQYF
j_call: TRBJ1-1; d_call: TRBD1; clone_size: -; v_call: TRBV6-2/TRBV6-3; cdr3_nt: TGTGCCAGCAGGCGACAGGGGTTCATGAACACTGAAGCTTTCTTT; cdr3_aa: CASRRQGFMNTEAFF
j_call: TRBJ2-2; d_call: -; clone_size: many; v_call: TRBV29-1; cdr3_nt: TGCAGTGCTGGCGGGGAGAACACCGGGGAGCTGTTTTTT; cdr3_aa: CSAGGENTGELFF
j_call: TRBJ2-4; d_call: -; clone_size: -; v_call: TRBV4-3; cdr3_nt: TGCGCCAGCAGCCATAACAGGAGAGGGGCCAAAAACATTCAGTACTTC; cdr3_aa: CASSHNRRGAKNIQYF
j_call: TRBJ2-7; d_call: -; clone_size: few; v_call: TRBV29-1; cdr3_nt: TGCAGCGTTGAAGATCTCGCATACGAGCAGTACTTC; cdr3_aa: CSVEDLAYEQYF
j_call: TRBJ1-5; d_call: -; clone_size: many; v_call: TRBV12-3/TRBV12-4; cdr3_nt: TGTGCCAGCAGTTTCGGTTTCAATCAGCCCCAGCATTTT; cdr3_aa: CASSFGFNQPQHF
j_call: TRBJ1-5; d_call: TRBD1; clone_size: few; v_call: TRBV20-1; cdr3_nt: TGCAGTGCTAGCGGGACAGCCCTTAAAATTCAGCCCCAGCATTTT; cdr3_aa: CSASGTALKIQPQHF
j_call: TRBJ2-2; d_call: -; clone_size: few; v_call: TRBV3-1; cdr3_nt: TGTGCCAGCAGCCAAGCCCCTCTAGTTATGAACGGGGAGCTGTTTTTT; cdr3_aa: CASSQAPLVMNGELFF
j_call: TRBJ2-3; d_call: -; clone_size: -; v_call: TRBV5-5; cdr3_nt: TGTGCCAGCAGCTTGTCAGGGGTTAGCACAGATACGCAGTATTTT; cdr3_aa: CASSLSGVSTDTQYF
j_call: TRBJ2-3; d_call: -; clone_size: few; v_call: TRBV4-3; cdr3_nt: TGCGCCAGCAGCCAAAGATCCCGCACAGATACGCAGTATTTT; cdr3_aa: CASSQRSRTDTQYF
j_call: TRBJ2-7; d_call: -; clone_size: -; v_call: TRBV5-6; cdr3_nt: TGTGCCAGCAGCTTTACGAAGGGCTCCCTCTCCTACGAGCAGTACTTC; cdr3_aa: CASSFTKGSLSYEQYF
j_call: TRBJ2-3; d_call: TRBD1; clone_size: few; v_call: TRBV7-9; cdr3_nt: TGTGCCAGCAGCTCGCTGGGGACAGGGTACACAGATACGCAGTATTTT; cdr3_aa: CASSSLGTGYTDTQYF
j_call: TRBJ1-2; d_call: TRBD1; clone_size: few; v_call: TRBV5-1; cdr3_nt: TGCGCCAGCAGCTTGGCCGCACAGGGGGCGTATGGCTACACCTTC; cdr3_aa: CASSLAAQGAYGYTF
j_call: TRBJ2-5; d_call: TRBD2; clone_size: -; v_call: TRBV25-1; cdr3_nt: TGTGCCAGCAGTGAATTCCCTAGCGGGGACCAAGAGACCCAGTACTTC; cdr3_aa: CASSEFPSGDQETQYF
j_call: TRBJ2-1; d_call: -; clone_size: -; v_call: TRBV20-1; cdr3_nt: TGCAGTGCTAGGGGGGGGCCATATGAGCAGTTCTTC; cdr3_aa: CSARGGPYEQFF
j_call: TRBJ1-3; d_call: -; clone_size: few; v_call: TRBV7-2; cdr3_nt: TGTGCCAGCAGCGAACAGGGACACACCATATATTTT; cdr3_aa: CASSEQGHTIYF
j_call: TRBJ1-6; d_call: -; clone_size: -; v_call: TRBV18; cdr3_nt: TGTGCCAGCTCACACGACAGGAGTGAACCACCCCTCCACTTT; cdr3_aa: CASSHDRSEPPLHF
j_call: TRBJ1-1; d_call: -; clone_size: few; v_call: TRBV12-3/TRBV12-4; cdr3_nt: TGTGCCAGCAACGGCGGCCTGAACACTGAAGCTTTCTTT; cdr3_aa: CASNGGLNTEAFF
j_call: TRBJ2-7; d_call: TRBD1; clone_size: few; v_call: TRBV11-2; cdr3_nt: TGTGCCAGCAGCTTAGGGGCCGCCGGGACAGCCTACGAGCAGTACTTC; cdr3_aa: CASSLGAAGTAYEQYF
j_call: TRBJ1-2; d_call: -; clone_size: -; v_call: TRBV3-1; cdr3_nt: TGTGCCAGCAGCCTCTTCCCCCGGGTCTATGGCTACACCTTC; cdr3_aa: CASSLFPRVYGYTF
j_call: TRBJ1-1; d_call: -; clone_size: few; v_call: TRBV6-6; cdr3_nt: TGTGCCAGCAGTTACCAGCTTCCGAACACTGAAGCTTTCTTT; cdr3_aa: CASSYQLPNTEAFF
j_call: TRBJ1-2; d_call: TRBD1; clone_size: -; v_call: TRBV5-6; cdr3_nt: TGTGCCAGCAGGCGACAGGGGAAGTCTTATGGCTACACCTTC; cdr3_aa: CASRRQGKSYGYTF
j_call: TRBJ1-3; d_call: TRBD1; clone_size: -; v_call: TRBV5-1; cdr3_nt: TGCGCCAGCAGCTTAGTCGGACAGGAATCAAACACCATATATTTT; cdr3_aa: CASSLVGQESNTIYF
j_call: TRBJ2-3; d_call: -; clone_size: few; v_call: TRBV20-1; cdr3_nt: TGCAGTGCTCCCCCCTTAGTTGGGGGCACAGATACGCAGTATTTT; cdr3_aa: CSAPPLVGGTDTQYF
j_call: TRBJ1-2; d_call: -; clone_size: few; v_call: TRBV14; cdr3_nt: TGTGCCAGCAGCCCAATAGGTCATGAGGCCCAATATGGCTACACCTTC; cdr3_aa: CASSPIGHEAQYGYTF
j_call: TRBJ2-3; d_call: -; clone_size: few; v_call: TRBV19; cdr3_nt: TGTGCCAGTAGTTCAGTCCAGGGGCTCTCTGCCACAGATACGCAGTATTTT; cdr3_aa: CASSSVQGLSATDTQYF
j_call: TRBJ2-7; d_call: -; clone_size: few; v_call: TRBV5-1; cdr3_nt: TGCGCCAGCAGCTTGGCGGCAGGGGATGCGTACGAGCAGTACTTC; cdr3_aa: CASSLAAGDAYEQYF
j_call: TRBJ1-1; d_call: -; clone_size: few; v_call: TRBV28; cdr3_nt: TGTGCCAGCAGTCCTCCTCGGGGGGGAAAAGGCACTGAAGCTTTCTTT; cdr3_aa: CASSPPRGGKGTEAFF
j_call: TRBJ2-5; d_call: -; clone_size: -; v_call: TRBV10-3; cdr3_nt: TGTGCCATCAGCCAGGACCTCGCGGGTGGAGACCAGTACTTC; cdr3_aa: CAISQDLAGGDQYF
j_call: TRBJ2-2; d_call: -; clone_size: few; v_call: TRBV29-1; cdr3_nt: TGCAGCGTTAAAAGGGTGTCCACCGGGGAGCTGTTTTTT; cdr3_aa: CSVKRVSTGELFF
j_call: TRBJ2-5; d_call: TRBD1; clone_size: few; v_call: TRBV6-1; cdr3_nt: TGTGCCAGCAGTGATCGACAGGGGGGAGAGACCCAGTACTTC; cdr3_aa: CASSDRQGGETQYF
j_call: TRBJ1-5; d_call: -; clone_size: few; v_call: TRBV7-9; cdr3_nt: TGTGCCAGCAGCTTTTCAGGGGCTCAGCCCCAGCATTTT; cdr3_aa: CASSFSGAQPQHF
j_call: TRBJ2-2; d_call: TRBD2; clone_size: -; v_call: TRBV5-1; cdr3_nt: TGCGCCAGCAGCTTATCATCTAGCGGGGACACCGGGGAGCTGTTTTTT; cdr3_aa: CASSLSSSGDTGELFF
j_call: TRBJ2-1; d_call: -; clone_size: -; v_call: TRBV10-1; cdr3_nt: TGCGCCAGCCCCCTGGGGGCGAGGCCCGAGCAGTTCTTC; cdr3_aa: CASPLGARPEQFF
j_call: TRBJ2-5; d_call: -; clone_size: many; v_call: TRBV5-1; cdr3_nt: TGCGCCAGCAGCATATCAGGGTACCAAGAGACCCAGTACTTC; cdr3_aa: CASSISGYQETQYF
j_call: TRBJ1-1; d_call: -; clone_size: -; v_call: TRBV7-6; cdr3_nt: TGTGCCAGCAGCACATATAGGGGGGGTAGCACTGAAGCTTTCTTT; cdr3_aa: CASSTYRGGSTEAFF
j_call: TRBJ2-3; d_call: -; clone_size: many; v_call: TRBV5-1; cdr3_nt: TGCGCCAGCAGCTTGGATGCCGATCTCACAGATACGCAGTATTTT; cdr3_aa: CASSLDADLTDTQYF
j_call: TRBJ2-3; d_call: TRBD2; clone_size: -; v_call: TRBV4-1; cdr3_nt: TGCGCCAGCAGCCAAGCAAGCGGGGGGGCCTTCGATACGCAGTATTTT; cdr3_aa: CASSQASGGAFDTQYF
j_call: TRBJ2-3; d_call: -; clone_size: few; v_call: TRBV7-2; cdr3_nt: TGTGCCAGCAGCCCCGGGACCCCGCCCACAGATACGCAGTATTTT; cdr3_aa: CASSPGTPPTDTQYF
j_call: TRBJ2-1; d_call: TRBD1; clone_size: -; v_call: TRBV12-3/TRBV12-4; cdr3_nt: TGTGCCAGCAGTCGGCTCGGGACAGTCCCCTACAATGAGCAGTTCTTC; cdr3_aa: CASSRLGTVPYNEQFF
j_call: TRBJ2-3; d_call: TRBD2; clone_size: -; v_call: TRBV9; cdr3_nt: TGTGCCAGCAGCGTACTGACTAGCGGAACAGATACGCAGTATTTT; cdr3_aa: CASSVLTSGTDTQYF
j_call: TRBJ2-3; d_call: -; clone_size: few; v_call: TRBV11-1; cdr3_nt: TGTGCCAGCAGCTTAGGTCCTAGGCCTCCGGCAGATACGCAGTATTTT; cdr3_aa: CASSLGPRPPADTQYF
j_call: TRBJ1-2; d_call: -; clone_size: few; v_call: TRBV9; cdr3_nt: TGTGCCAGCAGTCCGCTTTCGGCGGACAGCTATGGCTACACCTTC; cdr3_aa: CASSPLSADSYGYTF